The clone carrying this T cell receptor (beta chain) was seen a few times. What it binds is not known. The data were obtained in a study of beta chain features in type 1 diabetes. Germline V gene lookup returns CDR1 MDHEN and CDR2 SYDVKM. V dropped 4 bases and J dropped 10 bases, with 15 bases sitting between them. The CDR3 spans 13 residues. Regarding the study as a whole: The study found that naive, central memory and Treg TCRB repertoires appeared more similar in patients than in healthy donors.

Of the isolated RNA, all was reverse transcribed, and so the sequenced material was expressed TCRB transcripts. Method: immunoSEQ multiplex PCR; TCRdb's copy keeps in-frame clones and lacks some. This sample has about 140,000 clones; 9% to 10% occur once, and the top ten carry 0.55% to 0.75%. The sequenced material came from central memory CD4+ T cells from blood. The source of this sequence is a woman aged 35 to 49 in good health. The rearrangement links TRBV28 to TRBJ2-3; no firm D call. The CDR3 DNA follows: TGTGCCAGCAGTTCCCCCCTATTGCATGCGCAGTATTTT. It encodes CASSSPLLHAQYF.